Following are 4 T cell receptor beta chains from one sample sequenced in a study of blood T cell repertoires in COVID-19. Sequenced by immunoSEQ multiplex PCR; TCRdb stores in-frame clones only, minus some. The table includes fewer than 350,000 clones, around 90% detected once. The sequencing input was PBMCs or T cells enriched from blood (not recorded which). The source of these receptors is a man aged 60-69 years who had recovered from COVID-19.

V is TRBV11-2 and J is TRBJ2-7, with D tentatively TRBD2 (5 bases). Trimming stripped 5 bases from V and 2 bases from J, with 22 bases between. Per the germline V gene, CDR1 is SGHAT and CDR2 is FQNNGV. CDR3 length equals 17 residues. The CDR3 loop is CASSLRGKVREAYEQYF. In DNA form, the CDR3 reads TGTGCCAGCAGCCTACGTGGTAAGGTACGGGAAGCCTACGAGCAGTACTTC.

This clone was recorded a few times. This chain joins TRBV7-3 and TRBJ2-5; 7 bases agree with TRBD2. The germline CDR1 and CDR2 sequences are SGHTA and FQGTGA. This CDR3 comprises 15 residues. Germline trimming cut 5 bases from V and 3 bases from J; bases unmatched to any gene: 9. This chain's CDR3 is CASSPGGAGEETQYF. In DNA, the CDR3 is TGTGCCAGCAGCCCGGGTGGGGCGGGAGAAGAGACCCAGTACTTC. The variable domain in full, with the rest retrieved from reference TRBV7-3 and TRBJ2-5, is GAGVSQTPSNKVTEKGKYVELRCDPISGHTALYWYRQSLGQGPEFLIYFQGTGAADDSGLPNDRFFAVRPEGSVSTLKIQRTERGDSAVYLCASSPGGAGEETQYFGPGTRLLVL.

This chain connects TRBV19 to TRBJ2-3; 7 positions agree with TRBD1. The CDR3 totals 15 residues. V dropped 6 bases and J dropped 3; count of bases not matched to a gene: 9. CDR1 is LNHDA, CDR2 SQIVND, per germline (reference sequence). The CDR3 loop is CASRSRGYGTDTQYF. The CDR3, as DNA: TGTGCCAGTAGATCCAGGGGGTATGGGACAGATACGCAGTATTTT.

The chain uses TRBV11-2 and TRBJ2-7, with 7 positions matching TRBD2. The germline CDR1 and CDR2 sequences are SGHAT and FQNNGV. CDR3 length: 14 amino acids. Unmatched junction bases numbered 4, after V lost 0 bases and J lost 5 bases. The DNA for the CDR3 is TGTGCCAGCAGCTTAGATCGGGGGGTGGACGAGCAGTACTTC. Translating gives CASSLDRGVDEQYF.